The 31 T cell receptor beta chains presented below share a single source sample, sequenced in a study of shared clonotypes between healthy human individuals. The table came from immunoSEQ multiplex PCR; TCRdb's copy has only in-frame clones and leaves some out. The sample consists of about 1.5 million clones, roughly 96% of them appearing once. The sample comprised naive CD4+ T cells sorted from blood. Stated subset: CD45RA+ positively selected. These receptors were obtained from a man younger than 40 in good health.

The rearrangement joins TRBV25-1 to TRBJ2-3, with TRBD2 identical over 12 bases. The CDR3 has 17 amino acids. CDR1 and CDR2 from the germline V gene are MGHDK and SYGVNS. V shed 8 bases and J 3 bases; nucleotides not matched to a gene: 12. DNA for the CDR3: TGTGCCAGCCAGGGTCTAGCGGGAGGGCCCGGGACAGATACGCAGTATTTT. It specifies CASQGLAGGPGTDTQYF.

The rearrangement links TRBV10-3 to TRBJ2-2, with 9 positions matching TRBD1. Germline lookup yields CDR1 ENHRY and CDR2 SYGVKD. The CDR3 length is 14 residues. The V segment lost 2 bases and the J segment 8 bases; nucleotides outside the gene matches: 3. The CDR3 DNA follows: TGTGCCATCAGTGAGACAGGGGGCCCGGGGGAGCTGTTTTTT. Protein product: CAISETGGPGELFF.

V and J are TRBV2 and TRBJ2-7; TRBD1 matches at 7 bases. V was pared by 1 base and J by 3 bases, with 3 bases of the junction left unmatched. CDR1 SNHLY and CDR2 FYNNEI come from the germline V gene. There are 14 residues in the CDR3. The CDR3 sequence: CASSEGTGLYEQYF. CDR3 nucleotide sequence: TGTGCCAGCAGTGAAGGGACAGGTCTCTACGAGCAGTACTTC.

The CDR3 reads CASINLAGVPAGELFF. The CDR3 DNA reads as TGTGCCAGTATCAACCTAGCGGGAGTCCCCGCCGGGGAGCTGTTTTTT. The rearrangement joins TRBV19 to TRBJ2-2; 10 bases align to TRBD2. CDR3 length: 16 residues. Germline lookup yields CDR1 LNHDA and CDR2 SQIVND (reference sequence). V shed 7 bases and J 6 bases; nucleotides not matched to a gene: 11. Full variable domain (missing parts from reference TRBV19 and TRBJ2-2): DGGITQSPKYLFRKEGQNVTLSCEQNLNHDAMYWYRQDPGQGLRLIYYSQIVNDFQKGDIAEGYSVSREKKESFPLTVTSAQKNPTAFYLCASINLAGVPAGELFFGEGSRLTVL.

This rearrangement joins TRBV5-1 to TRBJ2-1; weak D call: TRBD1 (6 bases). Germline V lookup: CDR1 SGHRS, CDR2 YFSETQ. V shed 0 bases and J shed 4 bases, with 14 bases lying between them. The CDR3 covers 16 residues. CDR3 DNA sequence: TGCGCCAGCAGCTTGGCCGGGACAAGACAATACAATGAGCAGTTCTTC. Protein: CASSLAGTRQYNEQFF. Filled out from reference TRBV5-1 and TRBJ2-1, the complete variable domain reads KAGVTQTPRYLIKTRGQQVTLSCSPISGHRSVSWYQQTPGQGLQFLFEYFSETQRNKGNFPGRFSGRQFSNSRSEMNVSTLELGDSALYLCASSLAGTRQYNEQFFGPGTRLTVL.

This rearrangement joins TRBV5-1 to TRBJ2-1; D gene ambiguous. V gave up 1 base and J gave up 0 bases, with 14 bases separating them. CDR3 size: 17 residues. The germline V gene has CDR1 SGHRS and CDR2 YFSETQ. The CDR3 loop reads CASSLPTLTVSYNEQFF. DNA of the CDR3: TGCGCCAGCAGCTTGCCCACCCTAACGGTCTCCTACAATGAGCAGTTCTTC.

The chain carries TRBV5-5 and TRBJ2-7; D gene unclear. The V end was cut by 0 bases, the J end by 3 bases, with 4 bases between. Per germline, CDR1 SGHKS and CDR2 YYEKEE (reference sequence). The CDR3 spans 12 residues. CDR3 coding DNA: TGTGCCAGCAGCTTGGGGTTCTACGAGCAGTACTTC. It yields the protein CASSLGFYEQYF. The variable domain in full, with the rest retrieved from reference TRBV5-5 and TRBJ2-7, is DAGVTQSPTHLIKTRGQQVTLRCSPISGHKSVSWYQQVLGQGPQFIFQYYEKEERGRGNFPDRFSARQFPNYSSELNVNALLLGDSALYLCASSLGFYEQYFGPGTRLTVT.

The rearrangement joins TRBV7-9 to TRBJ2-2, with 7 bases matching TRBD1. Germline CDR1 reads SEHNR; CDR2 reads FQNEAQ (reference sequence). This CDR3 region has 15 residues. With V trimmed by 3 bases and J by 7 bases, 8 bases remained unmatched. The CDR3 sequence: CASSFASRGIGELFF. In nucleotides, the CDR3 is TGTGCCAGCAGCTTTGCCTCCAGGGGGATCGGGGAGCTGTTTTTT.

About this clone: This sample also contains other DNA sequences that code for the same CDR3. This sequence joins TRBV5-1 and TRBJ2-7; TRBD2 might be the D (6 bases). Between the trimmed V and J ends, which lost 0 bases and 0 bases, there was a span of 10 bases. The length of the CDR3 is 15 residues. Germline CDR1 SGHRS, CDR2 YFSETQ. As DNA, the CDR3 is TGCGCCAGCAGCTTGGCGGCGGGACGCTCCTACGAGCAGTACTTC. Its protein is CASSLAAGRSYEQYF.

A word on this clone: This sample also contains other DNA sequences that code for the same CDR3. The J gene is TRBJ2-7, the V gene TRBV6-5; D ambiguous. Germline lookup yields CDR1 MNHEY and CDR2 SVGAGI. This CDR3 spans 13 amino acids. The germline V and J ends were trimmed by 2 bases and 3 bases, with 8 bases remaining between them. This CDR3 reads CASSYLGSYEQYF. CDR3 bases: TGTGCCAGCAGTTACCTAGGCAGCTACGAGCAGTACTTC.

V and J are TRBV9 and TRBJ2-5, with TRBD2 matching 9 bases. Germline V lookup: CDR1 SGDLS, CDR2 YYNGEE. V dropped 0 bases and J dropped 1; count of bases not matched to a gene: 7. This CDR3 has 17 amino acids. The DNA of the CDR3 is TGTGCCAGCAGCGTAGTCAGCGGGGGGCTTGCCCAAGAGACCCAGTACTTC. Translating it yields CASSVVSGGLAQETQYF.

The DNA for the CDR3 is TGTGCCAGCAGTTACAACCGGCAGACGAATGAAAAACTGTTTTTT. Translating gives CASSYNRQTNEKLFF. The chain links TRBV6-5 to TRBJ1-4; D ambiguous. Per germline, CDR1 MNHEY and CDR2 SVGAGI. There are 15 residues in the CDR3. V lost 2 bases to trimming and J lost 5 bases, with 12 bases between them.

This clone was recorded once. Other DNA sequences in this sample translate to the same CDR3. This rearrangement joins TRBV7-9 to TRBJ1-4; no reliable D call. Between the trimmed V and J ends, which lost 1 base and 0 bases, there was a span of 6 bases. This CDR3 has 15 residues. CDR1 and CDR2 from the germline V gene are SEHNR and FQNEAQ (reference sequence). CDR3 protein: CASSLGLATNEKLFF. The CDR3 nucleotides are TGTGCCAGCAGCTTAGGGCTCGCAACTAATGAAAAACTGTTTTTT.

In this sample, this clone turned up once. The CDR3 spells CASSLAGGRTSGNTIYF. CDR3 bases: TGTGCCAGCAGCTTGGCGGGGGGCCGGACATCTGGAAACACCATATATTTT. The J gene is TRBJ1-3, the V gene TRBV5-5; weak D call: TRBD1 (6 bases). Germline CDR1 and CDR2: SGHKS and YYEKEE (reference sequence). There are 17 residues in the CDR3. V gave up 0 bases and J gave up 1 base, with 14 bases separating them.

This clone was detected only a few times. This chain's CDR3 is CASSAQGWNEQFF. DNA of the CDR3: TGCGCCAGCAGTGCCCAGGGCTGGAATGAGCAGTTCTTC. The J gene is TRBJ2-1, the V gene TRBV10-1; a weak D match, TRBD1 (5 bases). The CDR3 is 13 residues long. V was clipped by 4 bases and J by 7 bases, with 11 bases between them. Germline V gives CDR1 WNHNN, CDR2 SYGVQD (reference sequence).

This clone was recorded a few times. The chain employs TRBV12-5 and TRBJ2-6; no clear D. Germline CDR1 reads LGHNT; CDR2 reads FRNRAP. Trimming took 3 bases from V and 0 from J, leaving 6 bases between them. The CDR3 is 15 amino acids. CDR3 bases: TGTGCTAGTGGTTTCTTCTCCTCTGGGGCCAACGTCCTGACTTTC. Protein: CASGFFSSGANVLTF.

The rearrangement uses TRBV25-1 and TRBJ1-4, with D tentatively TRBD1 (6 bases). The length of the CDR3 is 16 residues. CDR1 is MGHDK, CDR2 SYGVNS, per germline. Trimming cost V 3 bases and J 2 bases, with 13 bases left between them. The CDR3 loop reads CASSELLGGTNEKLFF. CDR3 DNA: TGTGCCAGCAGTGAGTTGCTGGGGGGCACTAATGAAAAACTGTTTTTT.

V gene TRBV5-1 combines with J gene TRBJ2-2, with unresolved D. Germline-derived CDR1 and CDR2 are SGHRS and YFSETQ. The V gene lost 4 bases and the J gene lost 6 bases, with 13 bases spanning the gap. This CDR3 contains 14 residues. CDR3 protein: CASSRTFGPGELFF. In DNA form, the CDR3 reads TGCGCCAGCAGCCGGACCTTCGGGCCCGGGGAGCTGTTTTTT.

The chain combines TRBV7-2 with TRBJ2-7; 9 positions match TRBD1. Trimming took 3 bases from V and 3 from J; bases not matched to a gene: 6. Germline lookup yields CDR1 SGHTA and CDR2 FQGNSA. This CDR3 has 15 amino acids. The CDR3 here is CASSFSRTGDYEQYF. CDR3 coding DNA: TGTGCCAGCAGCTTCTCCAGGACAGGGGACTACGAGCAGTACTTC.

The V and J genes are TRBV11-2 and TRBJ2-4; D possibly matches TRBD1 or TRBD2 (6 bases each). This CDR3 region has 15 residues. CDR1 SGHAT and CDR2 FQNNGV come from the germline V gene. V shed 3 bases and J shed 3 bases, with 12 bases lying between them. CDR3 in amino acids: CASSLGGHVKNIQYF. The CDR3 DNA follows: TGTGCCAGCAGCTTGGGGGGCCATGTCAAAAACATTCAGTACTTC.

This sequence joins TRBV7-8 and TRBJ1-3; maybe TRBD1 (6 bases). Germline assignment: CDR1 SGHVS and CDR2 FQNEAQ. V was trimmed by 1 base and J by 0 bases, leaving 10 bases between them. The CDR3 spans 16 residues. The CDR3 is CASSLVGGPSGNTIYF. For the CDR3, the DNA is TGTGCCAGCAGCTTAGTCGGGGGGCCCTCTGGAAACACCATATATTTT.

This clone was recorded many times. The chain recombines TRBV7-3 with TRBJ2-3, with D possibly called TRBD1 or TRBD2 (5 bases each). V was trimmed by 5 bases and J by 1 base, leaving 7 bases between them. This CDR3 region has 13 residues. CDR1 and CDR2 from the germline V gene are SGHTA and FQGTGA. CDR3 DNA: TGTGCCAGCAGCAGGGACGGCACAGATACGCAGTATTTT. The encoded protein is CASSRDGTDTQYF. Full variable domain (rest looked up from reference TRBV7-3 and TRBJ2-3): GAGVSQTPSNKVTEKGKYVELRCDPISGHTALYWYRQSLGQGPEFLIYFQGTGAADDSGLPNDRFFAVRPEGSVSTLKIQRTERGDSAVYLCASSRDGTDTQYFGPGTRLTVL.

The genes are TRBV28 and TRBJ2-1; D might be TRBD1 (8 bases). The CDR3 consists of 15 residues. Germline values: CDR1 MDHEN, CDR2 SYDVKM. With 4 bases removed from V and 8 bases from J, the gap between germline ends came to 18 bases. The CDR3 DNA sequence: TGTGCCAGCAGTTCCCCTGGACAGGGAGGGGATGAGCAGTTCTTC. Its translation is CASSSPGQGGDEQFF.

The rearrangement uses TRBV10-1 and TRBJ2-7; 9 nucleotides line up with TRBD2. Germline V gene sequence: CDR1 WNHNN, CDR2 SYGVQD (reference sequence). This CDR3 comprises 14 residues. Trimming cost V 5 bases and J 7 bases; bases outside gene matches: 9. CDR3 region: CASSNTGLAWEQYF. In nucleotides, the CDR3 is TGCGCCAGCAGTAACACAGGACTAGCGTGGGAGCAGTACTTC.

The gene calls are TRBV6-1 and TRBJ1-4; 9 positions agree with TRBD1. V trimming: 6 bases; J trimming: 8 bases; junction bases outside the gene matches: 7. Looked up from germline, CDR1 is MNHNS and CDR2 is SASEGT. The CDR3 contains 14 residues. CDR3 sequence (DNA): TGTGCCAGCAGAGCCGGGACAGGGCGGGAAAAACTGTTTTTT. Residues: CASRAGTGREKLFF.

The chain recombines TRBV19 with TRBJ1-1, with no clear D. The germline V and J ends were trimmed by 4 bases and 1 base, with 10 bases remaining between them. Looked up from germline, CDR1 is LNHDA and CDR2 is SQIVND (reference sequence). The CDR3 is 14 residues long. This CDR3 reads CASSRGRANTEAFF. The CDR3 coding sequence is TGTGCCAGTAGTAGGGGAAGGGCGAACACTGAAGCTTTCTTT.

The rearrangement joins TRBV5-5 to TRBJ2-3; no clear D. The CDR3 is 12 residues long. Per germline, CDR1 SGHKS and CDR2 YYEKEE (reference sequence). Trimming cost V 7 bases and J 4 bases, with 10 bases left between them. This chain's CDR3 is CASRRWADTQYF. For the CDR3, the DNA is TGTGCCAGCCGCCGGTGGGCAGATACGCAGTATTTT.

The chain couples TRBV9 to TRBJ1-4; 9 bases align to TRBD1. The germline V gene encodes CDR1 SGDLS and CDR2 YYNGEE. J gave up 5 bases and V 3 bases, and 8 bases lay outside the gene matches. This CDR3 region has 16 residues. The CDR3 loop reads CASSARGGQGNEKLFF. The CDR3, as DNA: TGTGCCAGCAGCGCCCGGGGGGGACAGGGCAATGAAAAACTGTTTTTT.

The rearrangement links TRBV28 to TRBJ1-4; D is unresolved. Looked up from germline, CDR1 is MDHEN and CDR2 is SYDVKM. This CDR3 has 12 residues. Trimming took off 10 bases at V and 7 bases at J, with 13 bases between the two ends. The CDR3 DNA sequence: TGTGCCACCTCCCATCGGGGTGAAAAACTGTTTTTT. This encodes CATSHRGEKLFF.

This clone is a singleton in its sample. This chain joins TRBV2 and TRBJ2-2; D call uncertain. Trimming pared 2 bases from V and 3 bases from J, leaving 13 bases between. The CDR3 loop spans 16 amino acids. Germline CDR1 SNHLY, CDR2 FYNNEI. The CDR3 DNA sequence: TGTGCCAGCAGTGAAATGTTGGTCCATTACACCGGGGAGCTGTTTTTT. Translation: CASSEMLVHYTGELFF.

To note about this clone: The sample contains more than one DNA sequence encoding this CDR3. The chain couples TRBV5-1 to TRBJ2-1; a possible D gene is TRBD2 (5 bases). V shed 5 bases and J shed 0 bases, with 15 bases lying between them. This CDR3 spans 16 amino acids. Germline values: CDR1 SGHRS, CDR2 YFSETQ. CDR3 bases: TGCGCCAGCAGTCTGGCCCCGGGAAGCTCCTACAATGAGCAGTTCTTC. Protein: CASSLAPGSSYNEQFF.